The 25 T cell receptor beta chains listed next were all sequenced from one sample in a study of T cell repertoires in cytomegalovirus infection. Antigens for these TCRs are unknown. MiXCR, applied by TCRdb to the reads, yields one record per CDR3 protein. Seen here are about 570,000 distinct CDR3 sequences, almost 40% observed once, and the top ten hold over 45%. Source: cultured PBMCs, taken from culture after CMV antigen stimulation. These receptors were taken from a human donor in good health (CMV status not recorded). Some clones in this sample may be carry-over from other donors' samples.

In this sample, this clonotype turned up a few times. The gene calls are TRBV6-2 or TRBV6-3 and TRBJ2-1, with 7 nucleotides matching TRBD2. The V gene end was trimmed by 8 bases and the J gene end by 7 bases; junction bases not matched to a gene: 11. Per germline, CDR1 MNHEY and CDR2 SVGEGT. The CDR3 loop spans 14 amino acids. CDR3 protein: CASQRAGVVNEQFF. The CDR3 DNA sequence: TGTGCCAGCCAGCGGGCGGGGGTCGTTAATGAGCAGTTCTTC.

This clonotype was seen many times. This rearrangement joins TRBV7-2 to TRBJ2-6, with D unresolved. CDR3 length: 17 amino acids. Trimming shortened V by 1 base and J by 0 bases, and 10 bases separated the two germline ends. CDR1 is SGHTA, CDR2 FQGNSA, per germline. CDR3 in DNA: TGTGCCAGCAGCTTAGGGTATGCCAACTCTGGGGCCAACGTCCTGACTTTC. Protein: CASSLGYANSGANVLTF.

CDR3 sequence reads: CASTPGLATTGELFF. CDR3 in DNA: TGTGCCAGCACCCCGGGACTAGCGACCACCGGGGAGCTGTTTTTT. The rearrangement links TRBV12-3 or TRBV12-4 to TRBJ2-2, with 10 bases fitting TRBD2. After removal of 7 bases from V and 4 bases from J, the junction contained 6 bases not matched to a gene. The CDR3 runs 15 residues.

This clonotype has ten or more counts. The chain couples TRBV12-3 or TRBV12-4 to TRBJ1-1, with TRBD1 matching over 8 bases. The CDR3 spans 14 residues. Germline trimming cut 6 bases from V and 4 bases from J; bases unmatched to any gene: 7. The CDR3 reads CASRSGGDGTEAFF. DNA of the CDR3: TGTGCCAGCAGGTCAGGGGGCGATGGCACTGAAGCTTTCTTT.

CDR3 sequence reads: CASSAWDNEQYF. In DNA form, the CDR3 reads TGTGCCAGCAGCGCTTGGGACAACGAGCAGTACTTC. The chain uses TRBV7-2 and TRBJ2-7; D is perhaps TRBD1 (6 bases). Germline CDR1 reads SGHTA; CDR2 reads FQGNSA. V was trimmed by 5 bases and J by 5 bases, leaving 10 bases between them. The CDR3 consists of 12 residues.

The chain is built from TRBV6-1 and TRBJ2-1; 13 nucleotides agree with TRBD2. The CDR3 extends over 16 amino acids. CDR1 is MNHNS and CDR2 is SASEGT in the germline V gene. After removal of 7 bases from V and 3 bases from J, the junction contained 6 bases not matched to a gene. This CDR3 is CASTDGLAGVYNEQFF. CDR3 DNA: TGTGCCAGCACCGACGGACTAGCGGGGGTCTACAATGAGCAGTTCTTC.

The CDR3 DNA follows: TGTGCCAGCAGCTTAGTGGGAGGACAGGGGAGTCAGCCCCAGCATTTT. Protein: CASSLVGGQGSQPQHF. The chain has TRBV7-2 and TRBJ1-5, with 9 bases fitting TRBD1. The CDR3 extends over 16 amino acids. Germline values: CDR1 SGHTA, CDR2 FQGNSA. V dropped 1 base and J dropped 6; count of bases not matched to a gene: 7.

The chain couples TRBV20-1 to TRBJ1-5; no definite D call. Trimming stripped 5 bases from V and 4 bases from J, with 3 bases between. The CDR3 is made up of 10 amino acids. Germline CDR1 and CDR2: DFQATT and SNEGSKA (reference sequence). CDR3 protein: CSAGNQPQHF. DNA of the CDR3: TGCAGTGCTGGAAATCAGCCCCAGCATTTT.

There are a few counts of this clonotype. Here the CDR3 reads CAISDPVEEDTGELFF. The DNA for the CDR3 is TGTGCCATCAGTGACCCCGTGGAAGAGGACACCGGGGAGCTGTTTTTT. The genes are TRBV10-3 and TRBJ2-2; D is ambiguous. V lost 3 bases, J lost 3 bases, and 14 bases lay in between. Germline V gene lookup returns CDR1 ENHRY and CDR2 SYGVKD. The CDR3 covers 16 residues.

With regard to this clonotype: Its ends do not fully match the called genes, so a read error is possible. This rearrangement joins TRBV12-3 or TRBV12-4 to TRBJ2-3; D possibly corresponds to TRBD1 (5 bases). The CDR3 spans 13 residues. The CDR3 region has the DNA TGTGCCAGCAGCCTAATTCAGGACACCCCAGCGCTTTTT. It codes for CASSLIQDTPALF.

The J gene is TRBJ2-1, the V gene TRBV24-1, with 10 bases identical to TRBD2. Trimming cost V 4 bases and J 2 bases; bases outside gene matches: 4. The CDR3 extends over 16 amino acids. The germline V gene has CDR1 KGHDR and CDR2 SFDVKD. This CDR3 reads CATSDPSGGAYNEQFF. The CDR3 DNA follows: TGTGCCACCAGTGACCCCAGCGGGGGGGCCTACAATGAGCAGTTCTTC.

Worth noting for this clonotype: The junction does not match germline at one end; this may be a read error. The chain has TRBV11-2 and TRBJ2-7, with no clear D. Germline V gene lookup returns CDR1 SGHAT and CDR2 FQNNGV. The CDR3 spans 14 residues. CDR3 in DNA: TGTGCCAGCAGTTTAGGAGTCAGTCAAGACGAGCAGTACTTC. Its translation is CASSLGVSQDEQYF.

This clonotype has a handful of counts. This rearrangement joins TRBV18 to TRBJ2-1, with D possibly being TRBD1 or TRBD2 (5 bases each). V was shortened by 6 bases and J by 2 bases, with 14 bases between the two germline ends. Germline V lookup: CDR1 KGHSH, CDR2 LQKENI. The CDR3 runs to 15 residues. For the CDR3, the DNA is TGTGCCAGCTCTATCTCCCCGGGACCCTACAATGAGCAGTTCTTC. As protein: CASSISPGPYNEQFF.

This chain joins TRBV28 and TRBJ1-1; D gene unclear. V lost 3 bases to trimming and J lost 3 bases, with 14 bases between them. The CDR3 covers 15 residues. Germline V CDR1 and CDR2: MDHEN, SYDVKM. The CDR3 loop is CASSFLASEDTEAFF. In DNA form, the CDR3 reads TGTGCCAGCAGTTTTCTGGCCTCTGAGGACACTGAAGCTTTCTTT.

This clonotype was detected a few times. The chain has TRBV7-2 and TRBJ2-5, with D possibly matching TRBD1 (5 bases). The CDR3 has 15 residues. CDR1 SGHTA and CDR2 FQGNSA come from the germline V gene. V was clipped by 5 bases and J by 7 bases, with 20 bases between them. CDR3 amino acids: CASSPPGDSPGTQYF. The CDR3 DNA is TGTGCCAGCAGCCCGCCAGGAGACAGCCCGGGGACCCAGTACTTC.

The V call is TRBV7-8, the J call TRBJ2-5, with 7 nucleotides matching TRBD2. CDR1 and CDR2 (germline): SGHVS, FQNEAQ. V dropped 2 bases and J dropped 5; count of bases not matched to a gene: 5. The CDR3 sequence is 14 residues long. The CDR3 here is CASSLRSGDETQYF. The CDR3 DNA reads TGTGCCAGCAGCTTAAGAAGCGGGGACGAGACCCAGTACTTC. The full variable domain, its missing parts supplied by reference TRBV7-8 and TRBJ2-5, is GAGVSQSPRYKVAKRGQDVALRCDPISGHVSLFWYQQALGQGPEFLTYFQNEAQLDKSGLPSDRFFAERPEGSVSTLKIQRTQQEDSAVYLCASSLRSGDETQYFGPGTRLLVL.

This clonotype appeared a single time. The genes are TRBV10-3 and TRBJ2-3; 13 nucleotides match TRBD2. This CDR3 region has 15 residues. V shed 2 bases and J 4 bases; nucleotides not matched to a gene: 0. The germline CDR1 and CDR2 sequences are ENHRY and SYGVKD. The CDR3 spells CAISETSGGADTQYF. The CDR3 coding sequence is TGTGCCATCAGTGAGACTAGCGGGGGGGCAGATACGCAGTATTTT.

The CDR3 DNA is TGTGCCAGCAGCTGGGGATCAGGAGAGGGAGAGACCCAGTACTTC. Translation gives CASSWGSGEGETQYF. The chain carries TRBV7-9 and TRBJ2-5, with D possibly being TRBD2 (5 bases). Germline CDR1 reads SEHNR; CDR2 reads FQNEAQ (reference sequence). V was clipped by 4 bases and J by 4 bases, with 16 bases between them. The CDR3 consists of 15 residues. The whole variable domain, filled in from reference TRBV7-9 and TRBJ2-5, reads DTGVSQNPRHKITKRGQNVTFRCDPISEHNRLYWYRQTLGQGPEFLTYFQNEAQLEKSRLLSDRFSAERPKGSFSTLEIQRTEQGDSAMYLCASSWGSGEGETQYFGPGTRLLVL.

The chain employs TRBV7-2 and TRBJ2-7; 8 bases map to TRBD2. CDR1 is SGHTA, CDR2 FQGNSA, per germline. Trimming cost V 2 bases and J 7 bases; bases outside gene matches: 7. The CDR3 is made up of 14 amino acids. The CDR3 reads CASSLSGRPGEQYF. CDR3 bases: TGTGCCAGCAGCTTAAGCGGGAGACCGGGAGAGCAGTACTTC.

This clonotype showed up just a few times. The V and J genes are TRBV7-8 and TRBJ2-5; 7 bases fit TRBD1. V was clipped by 5 bases and J by 7 bases; unmatched bases: 10. Germline V CDR1 and CDR2: SGHVS, FQNEAQ. CDR3 length: 14 residues. The DNA for the CDR3 is TGTGCCAGCAGCCCTAGGGGGCCGGGCGCGACCCAGTACTTC. It is translated as CASSPRGPGATQYF.

V and J are TRBV12-3 or TRBV12-4 and TRBJ1-2; a possible D gene is TRBD1 (5 bases). The CDR3 loop spans 14 amino acids. Trimming took 3 bases from V and 8 from J, leaving 16 bases between them. For the CDR3, the DNA is TGTGCCAGCAGTTTTGCAGGGAAGGGTGGAGGCTACACCTTC. It yields the protein CASSFAGKGGGYTF.

The chain has TRBV7-2 and TRBJ2-1; 13 nucleotides align to TRBD2. The V and J ends lost 5 bases and 0 bases, in that order; junction bases with no gene match: 4. This CDR3 has 17 residues. Germline assignment: CDR1 SGHTA and CDR2 FQGNSA. The CDR3: CASSPRLAGGSYNEQFF. The CDR3 region has the DNA TGTGCCAGCAGCCCCAGACTAGCGGGGGGCTCCTACAATGAGCAGTTCTTC.

This clonotype was picked up one time. The chain carries TRBV7-9 and TRBJ1-2; 7 nucleotides match TRBD1. Trimming took 5 bases from V and 6 from J; bases not matched to a gene: 9. CDR1 is SEHNR and CDR2 is FQNEAQ in the germline V gene (reference sequence). The CDR3 spans 14 residues. CDR3 sequence reads: CASSTTGTEDGYTF. The CDR3 region has the DNA TGTGCCAGCAGCACCACCGGGACAGAGGATGGCTACACCTTC.

This clonotype was seen a few times. This sequence joins TRBV10-3 and TRBJ2-1, with 8 nucleotides matching TRBD2. V lost 10 bases to trimming and J lost 7 bases; unmatched junction nucleotides: 9. Germline CDR1 ENHRY, CDR2 SYGVKD. The CDR3 length is 13 residues. For the CDR3, the DNA is TGTGCCACGGGACTAGACCCTCAAAATGAGCAGTTCTTC. It specifies CATGLDPQNEQFF.

The chain carries TRBV20-1 and TRBJ1-6, with D unclear. Between the trimmed V and J ends, which lost 3 bases and 2 bases, there was a span of 8 bases. The CDR3 is made up of 14 amino acids. Germline V gene lookup returns CDR1 DFQATT and CDR2 SNEGSKA (reference sequence). The CDR3 reads CSASSQPYNSPLHF. In DNA form, the CDR3 reads TGCAGTGCTAGTAGCCAGCCCTATAATTCACCCCTCCACTTT.